Below, one T cell receptor beta chain is given with its context. Trimming at V came to 4 bases and at J to 3 bases, leaving 9 bases not matched to a gene. The germline V gene encodes CDR1 SGHTA and CDR2 FQGNSA. This CDR3 comprises 15 residues. The data were obtained in a study of T cell responses to AZD1222 COVID-19 vaccine. The repertoire was sequenced with immunoSEQ multiplex PCR; TCRdb's copy has only in-frame clones and lacks some. The table records approximately 150,000 clones, approximately 91% of them present only once. J is TRBJ2-7 and V is TRBV7-2; 7 bases align to TRBD2. The receptor was derived from an adult who received the AZD1222 COVID-19 vaccine. Sequencing was performed on peripheral blood, taken 28 days after the second AZD1222 dose. The CDR3 nucleotides read TGTGCCAGCAGCTCTTTCCGACTAGCTAGCTACGAGCAGTACTTC. Protein: CASSSFRLASYEQYF.